Presented here are 22 T cell receptor beta chains from one specimen sequenced in a study of T cell repertoires in aging, cancer and after chemotherapy. A mixed TRB-A/B primer pool amplified rearranged TRB by multiplex touch-down PCR. One entry per CDR3 protein, called by TCRdb with MiXCR from the multiplex PCR reads. Here the sample spans 10,000 to 15,000 distinct CDR3 sequences, around 30% being singletons. Peripheral blood genomic DNA, not sorted cells or RNA, was the template. What was sequenced was blood. These receptors all stem from a human donor with a blood cancer.

With respect to this clonotype: This may stem from a read error, because a much larger clone lies one nucleotide away. This chain joins TRBV5-6 and TRBJ2-7; D is unclear. This CDR3 is built from 14 residues. Germline lookup yields CDR1 SGHDT and CDR2 YYEEEE. As DNA, the CDR3 is TGTGACAGCAGCTTGACGCGACAAATCCACGAGCAGTACTTC. Protein sequence: CDSSLTRQIHEQYF.

This clonotype has a count of ten or more. The chain uses TRBV13 and TRBJ1-5; 7 bases agree with TRBD1. V dropped 5 bases and J dropped 1; count of bases not matched to a gene: 8. The CDR3 is 16 residues long. Per the germline V gene, CDR1 is PRHDT and CDR2 is FYEKMQ (reference sequence). CDR3 in amino acids: CASSRRGIGSNQPQHF. The DNA for the CDR3 is TGTGCCAGCAGCCGCAGGGGGATCGGGAGCAATCAGCCCCAGCATTTT.

The chain couples TRBV6-2 or TRBV6-3 to TRBJ2-5; D perhaps matches TRBD1 (5 bases). The V end was cut by 5 bases, the J end by 0 bases, with 13 bases between. Germline CDR1 reads MNHEY; CDR2 reads SVGEGT. CDR3 size: 15 residues. CDR3 nucleotide sequence: TGTGCCAGCAGTGGACACCTACTTTACCAAGAGACCCAGTACTTC. This encodes CASSGHLLYQETQYF.

The gene calls are TRBV20-1 and TRBJ2-3; unclear D gene. Germline V lookup: CDR1 DFQATT, CDR2 SNEGSKA (reference sequence). The CDR3 contains 12 residues. Deletions cut 0 bases from V and 4 bases from J, with 5 bases between. CDR3 in DNA: TGCAGTGCTAGAGATAACGCAGATACGCAGTATTTT. Translating it yields CSARDNADTQYF.

The chain is built from TRBV7-2 and TRBJ2-2; D might be TRBD2 (5 bases). V lost 3 bases and J lost 7, with 15 bases in between. CDR3 length: 15 residues. Germline lookup yields CDR1 SGHTA and CDR2 FQGNSA. The CDR3 DNA reads as TGTGCCAGCAGCTTTCAAGAGGGTCGCGGCGGGGAGCTGTTTTTT. It yields the protein CASSFQEGRGGELFF.

V is TRBV6-4 and J is TRBJ2-3, with TRBD2 matching over 7 bases. The CDR3 contains 15 residues. Germline V CDR1 and CDR2: MRHNA, SNTAGT. The trim removed 2 bases at V and 4 bases at J, leaving 6 bases unmatched. The CDR3 here is CASSDGGGSADTQYF. The CDR3 coding sequence is TGTGCCAGCAGTGACGGTGGCGGGAGTGCAGATACGCAGTATTTT.

This sequence joins TRBV24-1 and TRBJ1-4; D is undetermined. Trimming cost V 7 bases and J 6 bases, with 17 bases left between them. Looked up from germline, CDR1 is KGHDR and CDR2 is SFDVKD. The length of the CDR3 is 15 residues. Here the CDR3 DNA reads TGTGCCACCAGAAAGCCCGGGCCCAACGATGAAAAACTGTTTTTT. Amino acids: CATRKPGPNDEKLFF.

The rearrangement links TRBV6-2 or TRBV6-3 to TRBJ2-7, with D perhaps matching TRBD2 (6 bases). The CDR3 contains 14 residues. The germline V gene has CDR1 MNHEY and CDR2 SVGEGT. V dropped 2 bases and J dropped 7 bases, with 15 bases sitting between them. In DNA, the CDR3 is TGTGCCAGCAGTTACCTGGAGGGAGCTTTTGAGCAGTACGTC. Translating gives CASSYLEGAFEQYV.

The chain recombines TRBV7-2 with TRBJ2-7, with D hard to call. CDR1 SGHTA and CDR2 FQGNSA come from the germline V gene. The CDR3 is 14 amino acids. DNA of the CDR3: TGTGTCAGCAGCCCAGACCGCGGAGCCTACGAGCAGTACGTC. Encoded protein: CVSSPDRGAYEQYV.

Points on this clonotype: A much larger clonotype is one base distant, so this may be a read error. The genes are TRBV30 and TRBJ1-1, with D perhaps matching TRBD1 (6 bases). The germline gives CDR1 GTSNPN, CDR2 SVGIG (reference sequence). The CDR3 runs 13 residues. Trimming pared 3 bases from V and 1 base from J, leaving 9 bases between. This chain's CDR3 is CAWSSQGNTEAFF. CDR3 coding DNA: TGTGCCTGGAGCTCACAGGGGAACACTGAAGCTTTCTTT.

V usage is TRBV6-2 or TRBV6-3 and J usage is TRBJ2-4; tentative D call: TRBD1 (6 bases). Germline loops: CDR1 MNHEY, CDR2 SVGEGT. The CDR3 sequence is 22 residues long. V shed 6 bases and J shed 0 bases, with 33 bases lying between them. DNA for the CDR3: TGTGCCAGCAGCCAAGATGCCCCTTGGCAGGGGTCCATCTTCCTAGCCAAAAACATTCAGTACTTC. This encodes CASSQDAPWQGSIFLAKNIQYF.

Within the sample, this clonotype is medium-sized. The V and J genes are TRBV19 and TRBJ2-2, with TRBD2 as a possible D gene (5 bases). The CDR3 has 13 residues. Germline assignment: CDR1 LNHDA and CDR2 SQIVND (reference sequence). Trimming took 7 bases from V and 4 from J, leaving 10 bases between them. The CDR3 coding sequence is TGTGCCAGTAACCCAACTAGCACCGGGGAGCTGTTTTTT. This sequence encodes CASNPTSTGELFF.

This clonotype was counted a few times. This chain links TRBV11-2 with TRBJ1-2, with D unclear. Trimming pared 5 bases from V and 4 bases from J, leaving 17 bases between. This CDR3 has 15 amino acids. Germline values: CDR1 SGHAT, CDR2 FQNNGV. The CDR3 reads CASSPTTSGSYGYTF. In DNA, the CDR3 is TGTGCCAGCAGCCCTACGACAAGCGGATCCTATGGCTACACCTTC.

By sample fraction, this clonotype is medium-sized (0.01 to 0.1%). The genes are TRBV15 and TRBJ2-6, with unresolved D. The CDR3 totals 14 residues. The V and J ends lost 8 bases and 2 bases respectively, with 10 bases between them. Germline CDR1 LNHNV, CDR2 YYDKDF (reference sequence). In DNA, the CDR3 is TGTGCCACCTCCTCTAGGGCTGGGGCCAACGTCCTGACTTTC. It yields the protein CATSSRAGANVLTF.

The chain couples TRBV5-1 to TRBJ2-2, with TRBD1 as a possible D gene (6 bases). V lost 4 bases, J lost 2 bases, and 12 bases lay in between. The V gene's germline CDR1 is SGHRS and CDR2 YFSETQ. The CDR3 runs 15 residues. The CDR3 loop is CASSVGTKNTGELFF. In DNA, the CDR3 is TGCGCCAGCAGCGTCGGGACAAAAAACACCGGGGAGCTGTTTTTT.

CDR3 sequence reads: CAISPDSPGSYEQYV. The CDR3 DNA follows: TGTGCCATCAGTCCGGACAGTCCTGGCTCCTACGAGCAGTACGTC. The genes are TRBV10-3 and TRBJ2-7; D possibly corresponds to TRBD1 (6 bases). The V end lost 5 bases, the J end lost 0 bases, and 14 bases lay between the germline ends. There are 15 residues in the CDR3. CDR1 ENHRY and CDR2 SYGVKD come from the germline V gene.

This clonotype ranks as medium-sized. The genes are TRBV19 and TRBJ1-5, with D possibly TRBD1 on 5 matching bases. V lost 4 bases and J lost 3, with 10 bases in between. Germline V gene sequence: CDR1 LNHDA, CDR2 SQIVND (reference sequence). This CDR3 has 14 residues. CDR3 protein: CASSSKGNNQPQHF. CDR3 DNA sequence: TGTGCCAGTAGTAGTAAGGGGAACAATCAGCCCCAGCATTTT.

The chain carries TRBV12-3 or TRBV12-4 and TRBJ1-1; D remains unclear. Trimming cost V 8 bases and J 3 bases, with 13 bases left between them. The CDR3 runs 13 residues. DNA for the CDR3: TGTGCCAGCGGTAAAGAGATGTACACTGAAGCTTTCTTT. This translates into CASGKEMYTEAFF.

V is TRBV5-4 and J is TRBJ2-1; 8 bases map to TRBD2. The germline CDR1 and CDR2 sequences are SGHNT and YYREEE (reference sequence). This CDR3 contains 15 residues. V shed 3 bases, J shed 7 bases, and the junction held 9 bases outside the gene matches. The CDR3 here is CASSWWLAGGNEQFF. In nucleotides, the CDR3 is TGTGCCAGCAGCTGGTGGCTAGCGGGCGGTAATGAGCAGTTCTTC.

V and J are TRBV27 and TRBJ1-1, with no clear D. Trimming took 2 bases from V and 2 from J, leaving 6 bases between them. The CDR3 runs to 13 residues. Per germline, CDR1 MNHEY and CDR2 SMNVEV (reference sequence). The DNA for the CDR3 is TGTGCCAGCAGTTTACTGCTTAACACTGAAGCTTTCTTT. This encodes CASSLLLNTEAFF.

This clonotype appeared a few times. The chain links TRBV24-1 to TRBJ1-2, with D uncertain. Germline V gene sequence: CDR1 KGHDR, CDR2 SFDVKD. The V end lost 1 base, the J end lost 4 bases, and 9 bases lay between the germline ends. The CDR3 runs to 14 residues. CDR3 nucleotide sequence: TGTGCCACCAGTGATTTTGAGACGGCCTATGGCTACACCTTC. Translated, it gives CATSDFETAYGYTF.

This clonotype is medium-sized by share. V gene TRBV19 combines with J gene TRBJ2-7, with D possibly TRBD1 on 5 matching bases. CDR3 size: 13 residues. Germline V lookup: CDR1 LNHDA, CDR2 SQIVND (reference sequence). V dropped 8 bases and J dropped 6 bases, with 17 bases sitting between them. CDR3 in DNA: TGTGCCAGTCTTGGTGGTGGCAGGGCCGAGCAGTACGTC. Translation gives CASLGGGRAEQYV.